This T cell receptor beta chain was identified in a study of cytomegalovirus exposure and HLA in healthy donors. Study-wide points: Per published accounts, TCR beta sequences correctly predicted the HLA-A and HLA-B alleles of most subjects.

PCR primers comprised 60 Vbeta and 13 Jbeta primers. The data were produced by immunoSEQ multiplex PCR, yet TCRdb's version contains in-frame clones alone and is incomplete. This table holds about 140,000 clones, around 76% found once. On this clone: Its antigen is unidentified.

This clonotype was sampled from a man in his late teens or twenties in good health and CMV-seronegative. Source material: PBMCs.

The DNA of the CDR3 is TGTGCCAGCAGTCAAAGTAGGGGACAGATCTCCTACGAGCAGTACTTC. Its translation: CASSQSRGQISYEQYF. The chain links TRBV7-9 to TRBJ2-7, with 7 bases fitting TRBD1. CDR3 length: 16 residues. With V trimmed by 6 bases and J by 0 bases, 11 bases remained unmatched. CDR1 and CDR2 (germline): SEHNR, FQNEAQ (reference sequence).